The 16 T cell receptor beta chains below come from one sample, sequenced in a study of shared clonotypes between healthy human individuals (dated by TCRdb to the early 2020s). Library creation used the immunoSEQ multiplex PCR assay. Imported from immuneACCESS, the table was reduced by TCRdb to in-frame sequences with V and J called. These copies leave out some clones; in studies compared against another copy, an unresolved V gene accounts for under half, and the cause of the remainder is not known. The sample contains 450,000 to 700,000 clones, about 95% of them found a single time. The ten largest make up about 0.11% of the sample. CD8 naive samples were obtained by positive selection for CCR7 among CD45RO-negative cells, yielding a CD45RA+CCR7+ population from which TemRA cells were excluded. Sequencing was carried out using naive CD8+ T cells sorted from blood. Interpreted using the paper, the cell subset or site label stands for: CD45RA+CCR7+. These receptors were obtained from a woman aged 25-40 years in good health.

This clone was detected once. The DNA of the CDR3 is TGTGCCAGCAGCGCCGAAACCTCTGGAAACACCATATATTTT. Amino acids: CASSAETSGNTIYF. V and J are TRBV14 and TRBJ1-3; D not certain. The CDR3 loop spans 14 amino acids. Germline CDR1 and CDR2: SGHDN and FVKESK. V was shortened by 5 bases and J by 0 bases, with 8 bases between the two germline ends.

The rearrangement uses TRBV18 and TRBJ2-7; 8 positions agree with TRBD2. The CDR3 totals 15 residues. The trim removed 4 bases at V and 3 bases at J, leaving 8 bases unmatched. Germline V gene sequence: CDR1 KGHSH, CDR2 LQKENI. The CDR3 DNA reads as TGTGCCAGCTCACTGAATGCCGGGACTAGCTACGAGCAGTACTTC. It encodes CASSLNAGTSYEQYF.

J is TRBJ2-1 and V is TRBV14, with TRBD2 identical over 12 bases. J was trimmed by 6 bases and V by 8 bases; bases with no gene match: 8. CDR1 is SGHDN, CDR2 FVKESK, per germline. The CDR3 loop spans 15 amino acids. DNA for the CDR3: TGTGCCAGCTGTACTAGCGGGAGGATGCTCAATGAGCAGTTCTTC. Its protein product is CASCTSGRMLNEQFF.

The chain combines TRBV11-2 with TRBJ2-3; D is undetermined. Germline CDR1 and CDR2: SGHAT and FQNNGV. Trimming shortened V by 5 bases and J by 7 bases, and 4 bases separated the two germline ends. The CDR3 loop spans 10 amino acids. The CDR3 sequence: CASSLHTQYF. Written as DNA, the CDR3 is TGTGCCAGCAGCCTACATACGCAGTATTTT.

CDR3 residues: CSAPPRGEQFF. Here the CDR3 DNA reads TGCAGTGCGCCTCCCCGAGGTGAGCAGTTCTTC. The chain uses TRBV20-1 and TRBJ2-1, with unresolved D. This CDR3 contains 11 residues. Trimming took 6 bases from V and 9 from J, leaving 12 bases between them. Germline V gene lookup returns CDR1 DFQATT and CDR2 SNEGSKA (reference sequence).

The CDR3 DNA sequence: TGTGCCAGTAGTGCAGCGGGAGGCTCCTACGAGCAGTACTTC. Its protein is CASSAAGGSYEQYF. The chain recombines TRBV19 with TRBJ2-5; 9 bases align to TRBD2. Near its end, the DNA agrees better with TRBJ2-7, so the J call may be wrong. The germline V gene encodes CDR1 LNHDA and CDR2 SQIVND (reference sequence). The CDR3 runs 14 residues.

The V call is TRBV18, the J call TRBJ2-7; the D is unclear. V gave up 3 bases and J gave up 4 bases, with 4 bases separating them. This CDR3 spans 11 amino acids. Germline CDR1 KGHSH, CDR2 LQKENI. CDR3 loop: CASSPPYEQYF. The DNA of the CDR3 is TGTGCCAGCTCACCCCCATACGAGCAGTACTTC.

V gene TRBV11-2 combines with J gene TRBJ2-1; D gene ambiguous. Germline V gives CDR1 SGHAT, CDR2 FQNNGV. Trimming took off 2 bases at V and 5 bases at J, with 7 bases between the two ends. The length of the CDR3 is 13 residues. DNA for the CDR3: TGTGCCAGCAGCTTAAACGAGAACAATGAGCAGTTCTTC. Encoded protein: CASSLNENNEQFF.

The V and J genes are TRBV9 and TRBJ2-1, with no clear D. The CDR3 runs 16 residues. Germline V gene lookup returns CDR1 SGDLS and CDR2 YYNGEE. V gave up 4 bases and J gave up 7 bases, with 21 bases separating them. The CDR3 sequence is CASSNIATGMLNEQFF. The DNA of the CDR3 is TGTGCCAGCAGCAATATAGCTACCGGCATGTTGAATGAGCAGTTCTTC.

The chain has TRBV27 and TRBJ2-7; no reliable D call. Trimming pared 2 bases from V and 6 bases from J, leaving 8 bases between. The CDR3 runs 12 residues. The V gene's germline CDR1 is MNHEY and CDR2 SMNVEV (reference sequence). This CDR3 reads CASSLNSGEQYF. The CDR3 nucleotides read TGTGCCAGCAGTTTAAACAGTGGCGAGCAGTACTTC.

The chain uses TRBV2 and TRBJ1-1; D possibly corresponds to TRBD1 (5 bases). CDR1 SNHLY and CDR2 FYNNEI come from the germline V gene. CDR3 size: 12 residues. Trimming shortened V by 6 bases and J by 3 bases, and 8 bases separated the two germline ends. CDR3 nucleotide sequence: TGTGCCAGCAGGACAGTAGACACTGAAGCTTTCTTT. It yields the protein CASRTVDTEAFF.

This chain connects TRBV27 to TRBJ2-7; unclear D gene. Germline CDR1 is MNHEY and CDR2 is SMNVEV (reference sequence). The V end was cut by 0 bases, the J end by 4 bases, with 13 bases between. This CDR3 contains 15 residues. The CDR3 DNA is TGTGCCAGCAGTTTATCATCCTCCATCCTTTACGAGCAGTACTTC. It codes for CASSLSSSILYEQYF.

V is TRBV13 and J is TRBJ1-1; D not resolved. CDR3 length: 15 amino acids. Germline V lookup: CDR1 PRHDT, CDR2 FYEKMQ (reference sequence). V was shortened by 1 base and J by 1 base, with 10 bases between the two germline ends. CDR3 loop: CASSLEAGWNTEAFF. The CDR3 DNA follows: TGTGCCAGCAGCTTAGAGGCCGGGTGGAACACTGAAGCTTTCTTT.

The chain has TRBV7-9 and TRBJ1-6; 9 nucleotides match TRBD1. Germline V gene sequence: CDR1 SEHNR, CDR2 FQNEAQ (reference sequence). The V segment lost 2 bases and the J segment 7 bases; nucleotides outside the gene matches: 12. This CDR3 is built from 18 residues. CDR3 DNA: TGTGCCAGCAGCTTACCTTTATCGGGGACAGGGACAAATTCACCCCTCCACTTT. Amino acids: CASSLPLSGTGTNSPLHF.

The chain has TRBV7-8 and TRBJ2-2, with 9 bases that match TRBD2. Germline V gives CDR1 SGHVS, CDR2 FQNEAQ. The ends lost 0 bases at V and 4 bases at J; junction bases unmatched: 3. The CDR3 is made up of 16 amino acids. Written as DNA, the CDR3 is TGTGCCAGCAGCTTAGCCCTAGCGGGATCCACCGGGGAGCTGTTTTTT. This gives the protein CASSLALAGSTGELFF. Together with reference TRBV7-8 and TRBJ2-2, the CDR3 gives the full variable domain: GAGVSQSPRYKVAKRGQDVALRCDPISGHVSLFWYQQALGQGPEFLTYFQNEAQLDKSGLPSDRFFAERPEGSVSTLKIQRTQQEDSAVYLCASSLALAGSTGELFFGEGSRLTVL.

This chain connects TRBV6-1 to TRBJ1-1; possibly TRBD1 for D (5 bases). Germline V gene lookup returns CDR1 MNHNS and CDR2 SASEGT. V gave up 4 bases and J gave up 3 bases, with 18 bases separating them. This CDR3 region has 16 residues. The CDR3 loop reads CASSVLVGGGHTEAFF. In DNA form, the CDR3 reads TGTGCCAGCAGTGTTTTGGTTGGGGGAGGGCACACTGAAGCTTTCTTT.